This T cell receptor beta chain is from a study of T cells in women clearing cervical HPV infection. Background on the study: No precancer developed; the control's incident HPV16 infection cleared within 12 months. Case blood was drawn when the lesion was first found; control blood after infection became undetectable. HLA type could not be excluded as a confounder.

The V gene's germline CDR1 is SGHVS and CDR2 FQNEAQ. V lost 5 bases and J lost 3; bases outside the gene matches: 7. The CDR3 has 17 amino acids. General study results and limits: Timing of associations relative to infection is unclear; T-cell subsets were not isolated.

To note about this clone: Its antigen is unknown. The read terminates 3 residues ahead of where the CDR3 ends, so the germline J gene completes it.

TCRdb's table, derived via immunoSEQ multiplex PCR, lists solely in-frame clones and lacks some. This table lists tens of thousands of clones. The source of this sequence is a woman between 18 and 70 years old with a cervical HPV16 infection that either progressed to CIN3+ or cleared (not recorded which). The chain joins TRBV7-8 to TRBJ2-3; 14 bases map to TRBD2. Material for sequencing was blood buffy coat. The covered CDR3 bases are TGTGCCAGCAGCAGGCAGCGGACTAGCGGGGGGACAGATACG. It is translated as CASSRQRTSGGTDT. The entire CDR3 is CASSRQRTSGGTDTQYF.